This TCR beta chain was sequenced in a study of tumor and adjacent non-tumor tissue in lung cancer. Overall study results and limits: Normal lung showed higher cumulative top 100 clone frequency than tumor. Higher tumor TCR diversity was associated with shorter survival.

The library came from three nested PCR rounds adapted from ARM-PCR protocols. TCRdb passed the multiplex PCR reads through MiXCR, listing each CDR3 protein once. The sample has approximately 120,000 distinct CDR3 sequences, more than 70% seen once. To note about this clonotype: The antigen is not known. A read error may account for a junction end that differs from germline.

This sample's RNA came from whole unsorted tissue. The CDR3 is made up of 16 amino acids. The receptor was isolated from a woman aged 60-75 years with non-small cell lung cancer. V is TRBV12-3 or TRBV12-4 and J is TRBJ2-1, with 7 positions matching TRBD1. Sequencing was done on a sample of lung tumor tissue. The CDR3: CVSTPWEGGSDDEQFF. For the CDR3, the DNA is TGTGTCAGCACCCCCTGGGAAGGGGGCTCGGACGATGAGCAGTTCTTC.